These T cell receptor beta chains were read from a single sample in a study of regulatory T cells in long-lasting Graves disease. MiXCR, applied by TCRdb to the multiplex PCR reads, yields one record per CDR3 protein. Counted here are 550,000 or so distinct CDR3 sequences, more than 10% occurring once; the ten biggest clones make up about 8.9%. The sample was also reused in another study, on T cells in Graves' hyperthyroidism and ophthalmopathy.

The input for sequencing was peripheral blood mononuclear cells (PBMCs), taken at new diagnosis, from a patient treated with antithyroid drugs. The receptors originated from a woman in her twenties or thirties with Graves disease. CDR3s include the opening cysteine and the closing phenylalanine or tryptophan. D genes are given only for firm matches. Clone size is not always given. Where it is, it says once, few, many or a class for expanded clones.

J gene | clone size | V gene | D gene | CDR3 DNA | CDR3 protein
TRBJ1-2 | many | TRBV18 | NA | TGTGCCAGCTTCCGGGACCTGCAAGACTATGGCTACACCTTC | CASFRDLQDYGYTF
TRBJ2-7 | few | TRBV19 | TRBD2 | TGTGCCAGTAGTACCCACAATAGCGGGAGAGCTTACGAGCAGTACTTC | CASSTHNSGRAYEQYF
TRBJ2-1 | many | TRBV19 | TRBD2 | TGTGCCAGTAGTTCCCCAGCGGGAGGTAGAGGCAATGAGCAGTTCTTC | CASSSPAGGRGNEQFF
TRBJ1-2 | few | TRBV7-2 | NA | TGTGCCAGCAGCTTAGGCACGGGAAGGAACTATGGCTACACCTTC | CASSLGTGRNYGYTF
TRBJ2-3 | many | TRBV24-1 | TRBD2 | TGTGCCACCAGTGATACTGGGTCAGGAGGACTAGCGGGGACAGATACGCAGTATTTT | CATSDTGSGGLAGTDTQYF
TRBJ2-1 | NA | TRBV7-9 | TRBD2 | TGTGCCAGCAGCCCGCTAGCGGGAGGGTGGGGCAATGAGCAGTTCTTC | CASSPLAGGWGNEQFF
TRBJ2-5 | NA | TRBV19 | NA | TGTGCCAGTAGTATAGTCGGCAGGGAGGAAGAGACCCAGTACTTC | CASSIVGREEETQYF
TRBJ1-6 | many | TRBV30 | NA | TGTGCCTGGAGTCCACACCCGAATTCACCCCTCCACTTT | CAWSPHPNSPLHF
TRBJ2-5 | many | TRBV7-8 | NA | TGTGCCAGCAGCCCCCTTGGGGGAGAGACCCAGTACTTC | CASSPLGGETQYF
TRBJ2-6 | many | TRBV29-1 | TRBD1 | TGCAGCGTTGAGGTCTTGGGACAGGGGGGCTCTGGGGCCAACGTCCTGACTTTC | CSVEVLGQGGSGANVLTF
TRBJ1-1 | many | TRBV4-1 | NA | TGTGCCAGCAGTCCGCGGGGTGGCACTGAAGCTTTCTTT | CASSPRGGTEAFF
TRBJ1-2 | NA | TRBV12-3/TRBV12-4 | NA | TGTGCCACTGGGACAATTCTTCAGAACTATGGCTACACCTTC | CATGTILQNYGYTF
TRBJ2-3 | NA | TRBV20-1 | TRBD2 | TGCAGTGCTACACCGGGACTAGCGGGATACACAGATACGCAGTATTTT | CSATPGLAGYTDTQYF
TRBJ2-4 | many | TRBV2 | NA | TGTGCCAGCAGTACGAGTCTAGCCAAAAACATTCAGTACTTC | CASSTSLAKNIQYF
TRBJ2-7 | NA | TRBV28 | NA | TGTGCCAGCAGAACTTTAGGGAGAGATAACTACGAGCAGTACTTC | CASRTLGRDNYEQYF
TRBJ2-5 | many | TRBV11-2 | TRBD2 | TGTGCCAGCAGTAGGACTAGCGGATATCAAGAGACCCAGTACTTC | CASSRTSGYQETQYF
TRBJ1-4 | many | TRBV28 | NA | TGTGCCAGCAGTTTATCCCCACGGGGGGTACATGAAAAACTGTTTTTT | CASSLSPRGVHEKLFF
TRBJ2-7 | NA | TRBV5-1 | NA | TGCGCCAGCAGCTTGGATGTCCGGAGCTCCTACGAGCAGTACTTC | CASSLDVRSSYEQYF
TRBJ2-7 | NA | TRBV6-5 | NA | TGTGCCAGCAGTTACCTTGGGGGGCCCGTTTGGGAGCAGTACTTC | CASSYLGGPVWEQYF
TRBJ1-3 | few | TRBV20-1 | NA | TGCAGTGCTAGAGCCGGGGCCACCTCTGGAAACACCATATATTTT | CSARAGATSGNTIYF
TRBJ1-5 | few | TRBV28 | NA | TGTGCCACCGGTCGGGGAGTTCAGCCCCAGCATTTT | CATGRGVQPQHF
TRBJ2-5 | once | TRBV11-2 | TRBD2 | TGTGCCAGCTCCCTAGCGGGAGGCCCGTACCAAGAGACCCAGTACTTC | CASSLAGGPYQETQYF
TRBJ1-2 | many | TRBV3-1 | NA | TGTGCCAGCAGCCAACGGGGTGGCTATGGCTACACCTTC | CASSQRGGYGYTF
TRBJ2-5 | NA | TRBV28 | TRBD1 | TGTGCCAGCAGTTACAGGGGGAAAGTGGAGACCCAGTACTTC | CASSYRGKVETQYF
TRBJ2-7 | many | TRBV28 | NA | TGTGCCAGCAGTTCATATCTCCGCCGGGCCTATCGGCGCGGCTCCTACGAGCAGTACTTC | CASSSYLRRAYRRGSYEQYF
TRBJ2-2 | NA | TRBV20-1 | NA | TGCAGTGCTAGAGATCTGACCCCGAACGGGGAGCTGTTTTTT | CSARDLTPNGELFF
TRBJ2-4 | many | TRBV7-2 | NA | TGTGCCAGCAGCTTAGGTTCAGGGTTTGGGAACATTCAGTACTTC | CASSLGSGFGNIQYF
TRBJ2-5 | many | TRBV7-9 | NA | TGTGCCAGCAGCTTTGGCGGTAGCGGTAGCACGGAGACCCAGTACTTC | CASSFGGSGSTETQYF
TRBJ2-7 | many | TRBV28 | TRBD1 | TGTGCCAGCAGCTCCGGGACAGGGTACTACGAGCAGTACTTC | CASSSGTGYYEQYF
TRBJ1-5 | NA | TRBV3-1 | NA | TGTGCCAGCAGCCAAGGATCCAGCAATCAGCCCCAGCATTTT | CASSQGSSNQPQHF
TRBJ2-3 | NA | TRBV4-2 | TRBD2 | TGTGCCAGCAGCCGCCCCCGGGGGACTAGCGGGAGGACAGATACGCAGTATTTT | CASSRPRGTSGRTDTQYF
TRBJ1-1 | many | TRBV18 | TRBD1 | TGTGCCAGCTCAGGAGACAGGGTAGGCACTGAAGCTTTCTTT | CASSGDRVGTEAFF
TRBJ1-1 | NA | TRBV4-1 | NA | TGCGCCAGCAGCCAAGGGATCCTACAATCGGGCCAGGGAGGTGTGAGGACTGAAGCTTTCTTT | CASSQGILQSGQGGVRTEAFF
TRBJ1-5 | many | TRBV12-3/TRBV12-4 | TRBD1 | TGTGCCAGCAGTCGACAGGGGGATCAGCCCCAGCATTTT | CASSRQGDQPQHF
TRBJ1-1 | many | TRBV6-2/TRBV6-3 | TRBD1 | TGTGCCAGCAGTTACTCGATGGGACAGGGAATTTACACTGAAGCTTTCTTT | CASSYSMGQGIYTEAFF
TRBJ2-7 | NA | TRBV6-2/TRBV6-3 | TRBD2 | TGTGCCAGCAGTTACCCGGGACTAACCTACGAGCAGTACTTC | CASSYPGLTYEQYF